The 26 T cell receptor beta chains below were found in one sample sequenced in a study of T cells in tumors after PD-1 blockade. TCRdb's table, derived via immunoSEQ multiplex PCR, lists solely in-frame clones and lacks some. The sample contains approximately 12,000 clones, about 63% of which appear only once. Sequences were derived from tumor tissue, sampled before anti-PD-1 treatment. The receptors derive from a human donor with basal cell carcinoma.

This clone was counted only a few times. The rearrangement joins TRBV4-3 to TRBJ1-2, with D unclear. The CDR3 has 15 residues. The V end was cut by 0 bases, the J end by 7 bases, with 15 bases between. The germline V gene has CDR1 LGHNA and CDR2 YSLEER. The CDR3 reads CASSQDGDRSGGYTF. CDR3 DNA sequence: TGCGCCAGCAGCCAAGACGGGGATCGGAGCGGTGGCTACACCTTC.

The rearrangement links TRBV7-9 to TRBJ1-2, with D hard to call. Deletions cut 1 base from V and 4 bases from J, with 7 bases between. The CDR3 consists of 13 residues. The V gene's germline CDR1 is SEHNR and CDR2 FQNEAQ (reference sequence). CDR3 DNA sequence: TGTGCCAGCAGCTTAGGTCGGCTCTATGGCTACACCTTC. Translating gives CASSLGRLYGYTF.

The V and J genes are TRBV7-9 and TRBJ2-7; the match to TRBD2 covers 12 bases. CDR1 SEHNR and CDR2 FQNEAQ come from the germline V gene (reference sequence). The CDR3 runs to 16 residues. V lost 5 bases, J lost 3 bases, and 8 bases stayed unmatched. The CDR3, as DNA: TGTGCCAGCAGCACGGACGGGACTAGCGGGCTCTACGAGCAGTACTTC. Translating gives CASSTDGTSGLYEQYF. The full variable domain, completed using reference TRBV7-9 and TRBJ2-7, is DTGVSQNPRHKITKRGQNVTFRCDPISEHNRLYWYRQTLGQGPEFLTYFQNEAQLEKSRLLSDRFSAERPKGSFSTLEIQRTEQGDSAMYLCASSTDGTSGLYEQYFGPGTRLTVT.

The chain links TRBV11-3 to TRBJ2-7; D is perhaps TRBD1 (6 bases). Germline loops: CDR1 SGHNT, CDR2 YENEEA. V was pared by 3 bases and J by 1 base, with 10 bases between. The CDR3 contains 14 residues. Here the CDR3 DNA reads TGTGCCAGCAGCTTTACAGGACAGTCCTACGAGCAGTACTTC. Its translation: CASSFTGQSYEQYF. The variable domain in full, with the rest retrieved from reference TRBV11-3 and TRBJ2-7, is EAGVVQSPRYKIIEKKQPVAFWCNPISGHNTLYWYLQNLGQGPELLIRYENEEAVDDSQLPKDRFSAERLKGVDSTLKIQPAELGDSAVYLCASSFTGQSYEQYFGPGTRLTVT.

V gene TRBV25-1 combines with J gene TRBJ1-4; 7 bases line up with TRBD1. The CDR3 runs to 15 residues. Germline CDR1 and CDR2: MGHDK and SYGVNS. After removal of 8 bases from V and 4 bases from J, the junction contained 10 bases not matched to a gene. In nucleotides, the CDR3 is TGTGCCAGCCTCCCCCCGACAGGGAATAATGAAAAACTGTTTTTT. Translating gives CASLPPTGNNEKLFF.

The rearrangement uses TRBV3-1 (or the pseudogene TRBV3-2) and TRBJ1-2, with a tentative D call TRBD1 (6 bases). Germline values: CDR1 LGHDT, CDR2 YNNKEL (reference sequence). The length of the CDR3 is 14 residues. V shed 1 base and J shed 5 bases, with 11 bases lying between them. CDR3 region: CASSQARTVYGYTF. The CDR3 DNA follows: TGTGCCAGCAGCCAAGCCCGGACAGTTTATGGCTACACCTTC.

V usage is TRBV7-2 and J usage is TRBJ1-2; D not resolved. The CDR3 spans 13 residues. Germline lookup yields CDR1 SGHTA and CDR2 FQGNSA. The V gene lost 2 bases and the J gene lost 5 bases, with 9 bases spanning the gap. DNA for the CDR3: TGTGCCAGCAGCTTAAACGGTCCGTATGGCTACACCTTC. It encodes CASSLNGPYGYTF.

The chain employs TRBV2 and TRBJ1-5, with TRBD1 identical over 9 bases. V lost 6 bases, J lost 7 bases, and 13 bases stayed unmatched. Germline V gene lookup returns CDR1 SNHLY and CDR2 FYNNEI. The CDR3 has 16 amino acids. CDR3 nucleotide sequence: TGTGCCAGCAGGGGGGACAGGGAAGAGTCAGGACAGCCCCAGCATTTT. It codes for CASRGDREESGQPQHF.

The CDR3 region has the DNA TGTGCCAGTAGCGGGACAGGGGAAGGTAATTCACCCCTCCACTTT. Its protein product is CASSGTGEGNSPLHF. V and J are TRBV19 and TRBJ1-6; TRBD1 agrees at 10 bases. This CDR3 is built from 15 residues. Trimming at V came to 6 bases and at J to 6 bases, leaving 5 bases not matched to a gene. The germline gives CDR1 LNHDA, CDR2 SQIVND (reference sequence).

This chain's CDR3 is CASSESARHTQYF. The DNA for the CDR3 is TGCGCCAGCAGTGAGTCGGCCCGACATACGCAGTATTTT. The V gene is TRBV10-2, the J gene TRBJ2-3, with D unresolved. The germline CDR1 and CDR2 sequences are WSHSY and SAAADI. The V end lost 0 bases, the J end lost 7 bases, and 8 bases lay between the germline ends. CDR3 length: 13 residues.

The V and J genes are TRBV13 and TRBJ2-3, with D possibly matching TRBD2 (7 bases). Trimming took 5 bases from V and 2 from J, leaving 17 bases between them. From germline, CDR1 is PRHDT and CDR2 FYEKMQ (reference sequence). This CDR3 spans 16 amino acids. CDR3 sequence reads: CASSPEGGGYTDTQYF. The CDR3 region has the DNA TGTGCCAGCAGCCCTGAGGGGGGGGGATACACAGATACGCAGTATTTT. Supplemented by reference TRBV13 and TRBJ2-3, the full variable domain reads AAGVIQSPRHLIKEKRETATLKCYPIPRHDTVYWYQQGPGQDPQFLISFYEKMQSDKGSIPDRFSAQQFSDYHSELNMSSLELGDSALYFCASSPEGGGYTDTQYFGPGTRLTVL.

The gene calls are TRBV27 and TRBJ1-3; no clear D gene. Germline assignment: CDR1 MNHEY and CDR2 SMNVEV (reference sequence). Trimming took off 5 bases at V and 4 bases at J, with 3 bases between the two ends. This CDR3 contains 11 residues. This CDR3 is CASSEGNTIYF. The CDR3 region has the DNA TGTGCCAGCAGTGAGGGAAACACCATATATTTT.

The chain links TRBV19 to TRBJ1-5; 7 nucleotides line up with TRBD1. V lost 3 bases, J lost 6 bases, and 5 bases stayed unmatched. Germline V CDR1 and CDR2: LNHDA, SQIVND (reference sequence). The CDR3 is 14 amino acids. The CDR3 DNA reads as TGTGCCAGTAGTATTAAAGGGGGCGCTCAGCCCCAGCATTTT. This encodes CASSIKGGAQPQHF.

In its sample, this clone was seen a few times. The rearrangement uses TRBV7-9 and TRBJ2-2; 9 bases agree with TRBD2. CDR1 is SEHNR, CDR2 FQNEAQ, per germline (reference sequence). V dropped 2 bases and J dropped 3; count of bases not matched to a gene: 10. CDR3 size: 18 residues. The chain's CDR3 is CASSLSRGGAVDTGELFF. For the CDR3, the DNA is TGTGCCAGCAGCTTATCTCGCGGGGGGGCCGTTGACACCGGGGAGCTGTTTTTT. The complete variable domain, with remaining parts taken from reference TRBV7-9 and TRBJ2-2, reads DTGVSQNPRHKITKRGQNVTFRCDPISEHNRLYWYRQTLGQGPEFLTYFQNEAQLEKSRLLSDRFSAERPKGSFSTLEIQRTEQGDSAMYLCASSLSRGGAVDTGELFFGEGSRLTVL.

This clone was counted only a few times. This chain joins TRBV4-1 and TRBJ1-4; TRBD1 agrees at 11 bases. The V gene's germline CDR1 is MGHRA and CDR2 YSYEKL. After removal of 1 base from V and 7 bases from J, the junction contained 8 bases not matched to a gene. CDR3 length: 17 amino acids. The CDR3 sequence: CASSQAQTGTGGEKLFF. CDR3 sequence (DNA): TGCGCCAGCAGCCAAGCCCAAACCGGGACAGGGGGTGAAAAACTGTTTTTT.

The V call is TRBV6-2 or TRBV6-3, the J call TRBJ2-7, with 7 bases aligning to TRBD2. Germline CDR1 and CDR2: MNHEY and SVGEGT. V lost 2 bases, J lost 2 bases, and 9 bases stayed unmatched. CDR3 length: 16 residues. In nucleotides, the CDR3 is TGTGCCAGCAGTTACGTTTTGGGGGGGAGCGCCTACGAGCAGTACTTC. This gives the protein CASSYVLGGSAYEQYF.

The chain has TRBV19 and TRBJ2-7; D possibly uses TRBD1 or TRBD2 (5 bases each). Germline V lookup: CDR1 LNHDA, CDR2 SQIVND (reference sequence). Between the trimmed V and J ends, which lost 3 bases and 6 bases, there was a span of 18 bases. The CDR3 extends over 15 amino acids. Here the CDR3 reads CASSMGDLWNGEQYF. In DNA form, the CDR3 reads TGTGCCAGTAGTATGGGGGATCTTTGGAACGGCGAGCAGTACTTC.

This chain uses TRBV3-1 (or the pseudogene TRBV3-2) with TRBJ2-2; 7 bases map to TRBD1. CDR1 LGHDT and CDR2 YNNKEL come from the germline V gene (reference sequence). Losses at the gene ends were 4 bases for V and 0 bases for J; bases not matched to a gene: 5. CDR3 length equals 16 residues. CDR3 in DNA: TGTGCCAGCAGCCCGGCCGGGACAGCGAACACCGGGGAGCTGTTTTTT. Its translation is CASSPAGTANTGELFF.

This chain links TRBV19 with TRBJ2-2; D may correspond to TRBD1 or TRBD2 (6 bases each). Germline-derived CDR1 and CDR2 are LNHDA and SQIVND (reference sequence). CDR3 size: 15 residues. V lost 3 bases to trimming and J lost 5 bases, with 13 bases between them. The CDR3 nucleotides are TGTGCCAGTAGTATTTCGGGGGCTCCGACCGGGGAGCTGTTTTTT. Amino acid sequence: CASSISGAPTGELFF.

The rearrangement joins TRBV15 to TRBJ1-3; D remains unclear. Germline loops: CDR1 LNHNV, CDR2 YYDKDF (reference sequence). Trimming took off 1 base at V and 9 bases at J, with 13 bases between the two ends. This CDR3 is built from 14 residues. CDR3 DNA: TGTGCCACCAGCAGAGCTACATGGGAAAGCACCATATATTTT. This gives the protein CATSRATWESTIYF. Based on the CDR3 plus reference TRBV15 and TRBJ1-3, the full variable domain is DAMVIQNPRYQVTQFGKPVTLSCSQTLNHNVMYWYQQKSSQAPKLLFHYYDKDFNNEADTPDNFQSRRPNTSFCFLDIRSPGLGDTAMYLCATSRATWESTIYFGEGSWLTVV.

The rearrangement joins TRBV9 to TRBJ2-1, with D possibly being TRBD2 (5 bases). Germline V gene data show CDR1 as SGDLS and CDR2 as YYNGEE. There are 17 residues in the CDR3. V lost 0 bases to trimming and J lost 4 bases, with 17 bases between them. CDR3 residues: CASSVGETGILYNEQFF. CDR3 bases: TGTGCCAGCAGCGTAGGTGAGACGGGGATCCTTTACAATGAGCAGTTCTTC.

The V and J genes are TRBV7-9 and TRBJ2-5, with 7 bases identical to TRBD2. The J call may be in error: the DNA end matches TRBJ2-7 better. The CDR3 loop spans 14 amino acids. Germline V CDR1 and CDR2: SEHNR, FQNEAQ (reference sequence). This CDR3 is CASSSRDYAYEQYF. CDR3 DNA sequence: TGTGCCAGCAGCTCCCGGGACTACGCCTACGAGCAGTACTTC.

A few counts support this clone. The chain uses TRBV7-2 and TRBJ2-3; 10 positions agree with TRBD2. The germline gives CDR1 SGHTA, CDR2 FQGNSA. This CDR3 has 19 residues. Germline trimming cut 4 bases from V and 0 bases from J; bases unmatched to any gene: 13. The CDR3 is CASSSPRASGSSSTDTQYF. The DNA of the CDR3 is TGTGCCAGCAGCTCCCCTCGGGCTAGCGGGAGCTCTAGCACAGATACGCAGTATTTT.

J is TRBJ2-4 and V is TRBV2; maybe TRBD1 (6 bases). Germline V gene data show CDR1 as SNHLY and CDR2 as FYNNEI. The ends were cut back, 6 bases at V and 5 bases at J, with 14 bases in the middle. This CDR3 contains 14 residues. CDR3 loop: CASRGDKVENIQYF. CDR3 bases: TGTGCCAGCAGGGGGGACAAAGTCGAAAACATTCAGTACTTC.

This clone came up a few times. The chain uses TRBV9 and TRBJ2-1; tentatively, D is TRBD2 (5 bases). CDR1 and CDR2 (germline): SGDLS, YYNGEE. V lost 3 bases and J 5 bases, leaving 12 bases between the germline ends. There are 14 residues in the CDR3. The CDR3 nucleotides are TGTGCCAGCAGCGCCGAGGGCTTGGACAATGAGCAGTTCTTC. This translates into CASSAEGLDNEQFF. Using reference TRBV9 and TRBJ2-1 for the parts outside the CDR3, the full variable domain is DSGVTQTPKHLITATGQRVTLRCSPRSGDLSVYWYQQSLDQGLQFLIQYYNGEERAKGNILERFSAQQFPDLHSELNLSSLELGDSALYFCASSAEGLDNEQFFGPGTRLTVL.

By share of the sample, this clone is medium-sized. The chain couples TRBV28 to TRBJ2-1; no reliable D call. Germline CDR1 reads MDHEN; CDR2 reads SYDVKM. V gave up 7 bases and J gave up 8 bases, with 21 bases separating them. The length of the CDR3 is 15 residues. In DNA form, the CDR3 reads TGTGCCAGCACCGATCGGGTTCCTTTCGGCCATGAGCAGTTCTTC. It is translated as CASTDRVPFGHEQFF.